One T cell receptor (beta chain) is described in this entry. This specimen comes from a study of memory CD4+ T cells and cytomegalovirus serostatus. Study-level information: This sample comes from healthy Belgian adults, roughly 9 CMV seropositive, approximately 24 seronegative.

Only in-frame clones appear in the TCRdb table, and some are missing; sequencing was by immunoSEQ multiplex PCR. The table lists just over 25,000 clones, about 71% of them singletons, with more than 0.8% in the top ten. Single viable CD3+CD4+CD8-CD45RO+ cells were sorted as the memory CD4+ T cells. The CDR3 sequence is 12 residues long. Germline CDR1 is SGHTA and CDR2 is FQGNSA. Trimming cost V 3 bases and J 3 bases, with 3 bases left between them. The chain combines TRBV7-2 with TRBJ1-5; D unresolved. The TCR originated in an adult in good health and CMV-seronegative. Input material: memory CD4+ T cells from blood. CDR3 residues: CASSFPNQPQHF. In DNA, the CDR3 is TGTGCCAGCAGCTTTCCCAATCAGCCCCAGCATTTT.